This T cell receptor beta chain was obtained from a study of T cells in Graves' hyperthyroidism and ophthalmopathy (dated by TCRdb to between 2018 and 2021). About the full investigation: Peripheral blood samples were taken at initial diagnosis, before any treatment was given. A discovery cohort of 95 to 100 patients, approximately 45 with Graves' ophthalmopathy and roughly 59 with stable Graves' hyperthyroidism, was used to find distinguishing TCR V-J signatures. Prospective prediction of ophthalmopathy was tested in an independent validation cohort consisting of roughly 20 hyperthyroidism patients and 15 to 17 patients who later progressed to ophthalmopathy. For training and testing, the 100 or so patients in the discovery cohort were randomly divided in a 7:3 ratio. In several Graves' hyperthyroidism patients, the study also compared T-cell repertoires from thyroid tissue with T-cell repertoires from blood. Once sampling was done, hyperthyroidism patients were given methimazole at a starting dose of 30 mg daily, whereas ophthalmopathy patients were given high-dose intravenous methylprednisolone. TCR Vbeta CDR3 sequencing of approximately 140 peripheral blood samples (43 ophthalmopathy, 75 hyperthyroidism and roughly 17 progressor patients) is reported in the paper. Broad study findings and their caveats: Most expanded thyroid clonotypes (frequency above 0.001) were also detected in blood, suggesting blood repertoires may reflect thyroid immune responses. In validation, the model predicted progression to ophthalmopathy with around 71% sensitivity and over 72% specificity, a median of 6.5 months before onset. No statistical method was used to set the sample size in advance, and investigators knew the group allocation. Ophthalmopathy was separated from stable hyperthyroidism by a 13 V-J signature model, with 87.88% sensitivity and around 81% specificity obtained in cross-validation and 80%/75% obtained in testing.

Stable Graves' hyperthyroidism was defined as the absence of progression to ophthalmopathy over 18 months of follow-up. Hyperthyroidism patients were newly diagnosed, with disease duration under 2 months, and aged 18 to 65 years. Any patient with an uncontrolled infection, another autoimmune disease, pregnancy or lactation was excluded. Diagnoses relied on clinical symptoms, serum thyroxine and TRAb, thyroid ultrasound and orbital computed tomography. PBMCs were separated from roughly 10 ml of fresh peripheral blood using Ficoll-Paque density gradient centrifugation. Total RNA was extracted with Trizol reagent, and quality was checked on an Agilent 2100 Bioanalyzer. As regards this clonotype: This receptor's antigen is unknown. No clone much larger than this one lies a single base away; base qualities are absent.

TCR beta CDR3 regions were amplified from RNA transcripts. A first-round RT-PCR of the TCR CDR3 used the HTBI primer set with the Qiagen OneStep RT-PCR kit. Libraries were constructed in a second round of multiplex PCR, after which size selection and purification were carried out. Libraries were sequenced paired-end with 100 bp reads on an Illumina HiSeq2000. Per the source publication's procedure: Raw data were processed with SOAPnuke, discarding reads with adapters, uncalled bases, mean Phred below 15, or no exact constant-primer or identifier match. High-quality paired reads were merged using COPE v1.2.5, and each unique nucleotide sequence was defined as a clonotype. MiTCR v1.1 was used to align the clonotypes against IMGT TRBV, TRBD and TRBJ reference segments. The analysis was restricted to V-J combinations with a frequency above 0.0001, which together covered just over 98% of the repertoires. The TCS score was defined as F50 (clonal expansion) divided by E x V (chaos), with BLOSUM62-based TCRdist calculated between CDR3 peptides within each V-J. Welch's t-statistics and random forest reduced around 510 V-J features to roughly 13, which were used in a naive Bayes classifier (R e1071). Thyroid-blood repertoire similarity was quantified with the Morisita-Horn index. TCRdb reran the public reads through fastp at Q25 and MiXCR, keeping productive beta chains. Every distinct CDR3 protein forms one entry, paired with its most common genes and DNA. The V and J calls follow TCRdb's processing rather than the paper's. Present in this sample are around 97,000 distinct CDR3 sequences, roughly 50% of which were seen just once. About 28% of the sample goes to the ten largest clones.

From the cysteine through the phenylalanine, the CDR3 covers 12 amino acids. Just the 36-base CDR3 DNA is kept, in frame starting at base 1. CDR1 DFQATT and CDR2 SNEGSKA are derived from the germline V gene (reference sequence). V gives up 3 bases and J gives up 7 bases, and the segment between their germline ends measures 13 bases. The specimen sequenced was blood. The source of this sequence is a man aged 35 to 55 with Graves' hyperthyroidism. The chain uses TRBV20-1 and TRBJ2-7, with TRBD2 perhaps the D gene, on 5 matching bases. The CDR3 has the sequence CSASRGTGEQYF. The sequenced DNA is TGCAGTGCTAGCAGAGGAACGGGAGAGCAGTACTTC.